This is a list of T cell receptor beta chains from one sample in a study of identical twins. TCRdb analysed the 5' RACE reads with MiXCR anew, one entry per CDR3 protein. This sample has 750,000 to 950,000 distinct CDR3 sequences, with more than 9% found just once. This same sample was also part of a study on yellow fever vaccine responses in identical twins.

Sequencing input: PBMCs. The receptor source for this set is a woman between 18 and 29 years old in good health. Each CDR3 is given with its conserved first and last residue. The D gene is left open where the match is weak. The size field is filled for only some rows; it gives once, few, many or a size class.

abundance: .; d_gene: .; j_gene: TRBJ2-7; len: 14; v_gene: TRBV28; CDR3aa: CASSFGRGFREQYF; CDR3nt: TGTGCCAGCAGTTTCGGACGGGGGTTTCGCGAGCAGTACTTC
abundance: few; d_gene: TRBD2; j_gene: TRBJ2-1; len: 21; v_gene: TRBV4-1; CDR3aa: CASSQDPEGLAGGPSYNEQFF; CDR3nt: TGCGCCAGCAGCCAAGATCCCGAAGGACTAGCGGGAGGGCCCTCCTACAATGAGCAGTTCTTC
abundance: few; d_gene: TRBD1; j_gene: TRBJ1-5; len: 14; v_gene: TRBV20-1; CDR3aa: CSAPRTGQAQPQHF; CDR3nt: TGCAGTGCTCCTCGGACAGGGCAGGCTCAGCCCCAGCATTTT
abundance: .; d_gene: .; j_gene: TRBJ2-3; len: 12; v_gene: TRBV29-1; CDR3aa: CSVEEGTDTQYF; CDR3nt: TGCAGCGTTGAAGAGGGGACAGATACGCAGTATTTT
abundance: few; d_gene: .; j_gene: TRBJ1-3; len: 16; v_gene: TRBV28; CDR3aa: CASSIEGRSSGNTIYF; CDR3nt: TGTGCCAGCAGTATAGAGGGCAGGTCCTCTGGAAACACCATATATTTT
abundance: few; d_gene: .; j_gene: TRBJ2-5; len: 15; v_gene: TRBV12-3/TRBV12-4; CDR3aa: CASSRTATDQETQYF; CDR3nt: TGTGCCAGCAGTCGGACAGCAACTGACCAAGAGACCCAGTACTTC
abundance: .; d_gene: .; j_gene: TRBJ2-5; len: 15; v_gene: TRBV5-1; CDR3aa: CASSLEGQPSETQYF; CDR3nt: TGCGCCAGCAGCTTGGAGGGACAACCCTCAGAGACCCAGTACTTC
abundance: few; d_gene: .; j_gene: TRBJ2-2; len: 15; v_gene: TRBV5-1; CDR3aa: CASSPAGSRPRELFF; CDR3nt: TGCGCCAGCAGCCCCGCGGGCAGCCGCCCTAGGGAGCTGTTTTTT
abundance: .; d_gene: .; j_gene: TRBJ1-5; len: 16; v_gene: TRBV7-9; CDR3aa: CASSLEWGNSNQPQHF; CDR3nt: TGTGCCAGCAGCTTAGAATGGGGGAACAGCAATCAGCCCCAGCATTTT
abundance: few; d_gene: .; j_gene: TRBJ1-5; len: 14; v_gene: TRBV10-3; CDR3aa: CAISERAGNQPQHF; CDR3nt: TGTGCCATCAGTGAAAGGGCAGGGAATCAGCCCCAGCATTTT
abundance: many; d_gene: TRBD2; j_gene: TRBJ2-1; len: 15; v_gene: TRBV20-1; CDR3aa: CSADTSGRTYNEQFF; CDR3nt: TGCAGTGCAGATACTAGCGGGAGAACCTACAATGAGCAGTTCTTC
abundance: .; d_gene: .; j_gene: TRBJ2-1; len: 14; v_gene: TRBV15; CDR3aa: CATSRDFSYNEQFF; CDR3nt: TGTGCCACCAGCAGGGATTTCTCCTACAATGAGCAGTTCTTC
abundance: few; d_gene: TRBD1; j_gene: TRBJ2-2; len: 15; v_gene: TRBV18; CDR3aa: CASSPRGQTTGELFF; CDR3nt: TGTGCCAGCTCACCACGGGGACAGACCACCGGGGAGCTGTTTTTT
abundance: few; d_gene: TRBD2; j_gene: TRBJ2-1; len: 15; v_gene: TRBV10-3; CDR3aa: CAISASSGRYNEQFF; CDR3nt: TGTGCCATCAGTGCTTCTAGCGGGAGGTACAATGAGCAGTTCTTC
abundance: .; d_gene: .; j_gene: TRBJ2-1; len: 14; v_gene: TRBV14; CDR3aa: CASAPVGSYNEQFF; CDR3nt: TGTGCCAGCGCACCGGTGGGTTCCTACAATGAGCAGTTCTTC
abundance: few; d_gene: .; j_gene: TRBJ1-1; len: 14; v_gene: TRBV6-2/TRBV6-3; CDR3aa: CASSSLSTNTEAFF; CDR3nt: TGTGCCAGCAGTTCACTTTCCACCAACACTGAAGCTTTCTTT
abundance: many; d_gene: TRBD1; j_gene: TRBJ2-2; len: 16; v_gene: TRBV7-9; CDR3aa: CASSSDRAANTGELFF; CDR3nt: TGTGCCAGCAGCTCGGACAGGGCAGCGAACACCGGGGAGCTGTTTTTT
abundance: few; d_gene: TRBD1; j_gene: TRBJ2-3; len: 15; v_gene: TRBV24-1; CDR3aa: CATSPGQGSTDTQYF; CDR3nt: TGTGCCACCAGTCCGGGACAGGGCTCGACAGATACGCAGTATTTT
abundance: .; d_gene: .; j_gene: TRBJ2-7; len: 13; v_gene: TRBV6-6; CDR3aa: CASSSLGVDEQYF; CDR3nt: TGTGCCAGCAGTTCGCTGGGGGTGGACGAGCAGTACTTC
abundance: many; d_gene: .; j_gene: TRBJ2-5; len: 13; v_gene: TRBV7-7; CDR3aa: CASSFGSGETQYF; CDR3nt: TGTGCCAGCAGCTTCGGGTCCGGGGAGACCCAGTACTTC
abundance: .; d_gene: .; j_gene: TRBJ2-5; len: 17; v_gene: TRBV18; CDR3aa: CASSPTQFRNHQETQYF; CDR3nt: TGTGCCAGCTCTCCTACCCAATTCAGGAACCACCAAGAGACCCAGTACTTC
abundance: few; d_gene: TRBD2; j_gene: TRBJ2-3; len: 15; v_gene: TRBV9; CDR3aa: CASSVVRGGTDTQYF; CDR3nt: TGTGCCAGCAGCGTAGTCCGGGGGGGCACAGATACGCAGTATTTT